This is a list of T cell receptor beta chains from one sample in a study of blood T cell repertoires in COVID-19. The protocol was immunoSEQ multiplex PCR, while the TCRdb copy is restricted to in-frame clones and leaves out a portion. Of over 200,000 clones listed, 80% are singletons. Sequencing was performed on peripheral blood. The receptors here all came from a human donor in a cohort sampled during active COVID-19. CDR3s include the opening cysteine and the closing phenylalanine or tryptophan. The D gene is left open where the match is weak. The size of a clone is reported for some rows only, either as once, few or many, or as a class for expanded clones.

V: TRBV10-3; J: TRBJ1-4; size: NA; D: TRBD1; DNA: TGTGCCACCAGACAGGGATCAACTAATGAAAAACTGTTTTTT; CDR3: CATRQGSTNEKLFF
V: TRBV28; J: TRBJ2-2; size: NA; D: NA; DNA: TGTGCCAGCAGTTTACGGGGGAGTGGGACCGGGGAGCTGTTTTTT; CDR3: CASSLRGSGTGELFF
V: TRBV4-3; J: TRBJ2-7; size: NA; D: NA; DNA: TGCGCCAGCAGCCAAGCAATAGCGGACTACGAGCAGTACTTC; CDR3: CASSQAIADYEQYF
V: TRBV4-3; J: TRBJ1-1; size: once; D: NA; DNA: TGCGCCAGCAGCCAAGGTGCAGGGTTAAGGACTGAAGCTTTCTTT; CDR3: CASSQGAGLRTEAFF
V: TRBV14; J: TRBJ2-1; size: NA; D: TRBD1; DNA: TGTGCCAGCAGCCAGGGATGGGACAGGGGATGGGATGAGCAGTTCTTC; CDR3: CASSQGWDRGWDEQFF
V: TRBV19; J: TRBJ1-1; size: NA; D: TRBD1; DNA: TGTGCCAGTAGCCTGGGACAGGCGATGAGCTCTTTCTTT; CDR3: CASSLGQAMSSFF
V: TRBV6-2/TRBV6-3; J: TRBJ1-1; size: NA; D: TRBD1; DNA: TGTGCCAGCAGTTACCACGGGACAGGGGGCGCCGAAGCTTTCTTT; CDR3: CASSYHGTGGAEAFF
V: TRBV7-9; J: TRBJ2-7; size: once; D: TRBD2; DNA: TGTGCCAGCAGCTCCCCCGTTAGCGGGGGTTCCTACGAGCAGTACTTC; CDR3: CASSSPVSGGSYEQYF
V: TRBV24-1; J: TRBJ1-2; size: NA; D: NA; DNA: TGTGCCACCAGTGACGCCACAAACTATGGCTACACCTTC; CDR3: CATSDATNYGYTF
V: TRBV12-3/TRBV12-4; J: TRBJ1-1; size: NA; D: NA; DNA: TGTGCCAGCAATCGGGGGATGAACACTGAAGCTTTCTTT; CDR3: CASNRGMNTEAFF
V: TRBV2; J: TRBJ2-3; size: NA; D: NA; DNA: TGTGCCAGCAGTGCTACTCGGACTAGCACAGATACGCAGTATTTT; CDR3: CASSATRTSTDTQYF
V: TRBV11-1; J: TRBJ2-1; size: NA; D: NA; DNA: TGTGCCAGCAGCGCAGCGTCCTACAATGAGCAGTTCTTC; CDR3: CASSAASYNEQFF
V: TRBV24-1; J: TRBJ2-2; size: NA; D: TRBD1; DNA: TGTGCCACCAGGGGGACAGTGAACACCGGGGAGCTGTTTTTT; CDR3: CATRGTVNTGELFF
V: TRBV2; J: TRBJ2-7; size: NA; D: NA; DNA: TGTGCCAGCAGTGAAGGCCCAGCGGGTTTCTCCTACGAGCAGTACTTC; CDR3: CASSEGPAGFSYEQYF
V: TRBV2; J: TRBJ2-1; size: once; D: TRBD2; DNA: TGTGCCAGCAGTGGCTCTAGCGGGAGGAAATACAATGAGCAGTTCTTC; CDR3: CASSGSSGRKYNEQFF
V: TRBV5-6; J: TRBJ1-5; size: NA; D: TRBD1; DNA: TGTGCCAGCAGCTTGGTGGGGACAGGGCTCAATCAGCCCCAGCATTTT; CDR3: CASSLVGTGLNQPQHF
V: TRBV18; J: TRBJ1-5; size: few; D: TRBD1; DNA: TGTGCCAGCTCACCAGACAGGGGAAGGAATCAGCCCCAGCATTTT; CDR3: CASSPDRGRNQPQHF
V: TRBV6-2/TRBV6-3; J: TRBJ1-5; size: NA; D: NA; DNA: TGTGCCAGCAGCCATCCAAATCAGCCCCAGCATTTT; CDR3: CASSHPNQPQHF
V: TRBV5-6; J: TRBJ1-1; size: NA; D: NA; DNA: TGTGCCAGCAGCTTGACTGAAGAGTACACTGAAGCTTTCTTT; CDR3: CASSLTEEYTEAFF
V: TRBV4-1; J: TRBJ2-1; size: NA; D: TRBD2; DNA: TGCGCCAGCAGCCAAGCGGGACTAGCGGGACCTGTTGATGAGCAGTTCTTC; CDR3: CASSQAGLAGPVDEQFF
V: TRBV27; J: TRBJ1-6; size: NA; D: TRBD1; DNA: TGTGCCAGCAGTCTCTTTGGACAGGCAAAGAATTCACCCCTCCACTTT; CDR3: CASSLFGQAKNSPLHF
V: TRBV9; J: TRBJ2-3; size: NA; D: TRBD1; DNA: TGTGCCAGCAGCTATCCGGGACAGGCTATCACAGATACGCAGTATTTT; CDR3: CASSYPGQAITDTQYF
V: TRBV9; J: TRBJ2-3; size: NA; D: NA; DNA: TGTGCCAGCAGCGTAAGTTCGGGGATCACAGATACGCAGTATTTT; CDR3: CASSVSSGITDTQYF
V: TRBV9; J: TRBJ1-2; size: NA; D: NA; DNA: TGTGCCAGCAGCGCCGGAGGCAGCTTTAACTATGGCTACACCTTC; CDR3: CASSAGGSFNYGYTF
V: TRBV7-9; J: TRBJ2-7; size: NA; D: TRBD2; DNA: TGTGCCAGCAGCTCTGGACTAGCGGGGGATTTCTCCTACGAGCAGTACTTC; CDR3: CASSSGLAGDFSYEQYF
V: TRBV19; J: TRBJ2-7; size: NA; D: NA; DNA: TGTGCCAGTAGTATAACTACCACCCCGCTGTACGAGCAGTACTTC; CDR3: CASSITTTPLYEQYF
V: TRBV6-5; J: TRBJ2-5; size: NA; D: TRBD2; DNA: TGTGCCAGCAGTTACACTCTAGCGGGAGAAGATGAGACCCAGTACTTC; CDR3: CASSYTLAGEDETQYF
V: TRBV28; J: TRBJ1-4; size: NA; D: NA; DNA: TGTGCCAGCCGTAGGGGGAGGGATGAAAAACTGTTTTTT; CDR3: CASRRGRDEKLFF
V: TRBV2; J: TRBJ1-1; size: NA; D: TRBD1; DNA: TGTGCCAGCAGTGGACAGGGCGGGATGGCTTTCTTT; CDR3: CASSGQGGMAFF
V: TRBV9; J: TRBJ2-7; size: NA; D: TRBD2; DNA: TGTGCCAGCAGCGTAGCGGTAGCGGGAAACTCCTACGAGCAGTACTTC; CDR3: CASSVAVAGNSYEQYF
V: TRBV4-3; J: TRBJ1-3; size: NA; D: TRBD1; DNA: TGCGCCAGCAGCCGAAGACAGGGTCCCCTATCCGGAAACACCATATATTTT; CDR3: CASSRRQGPLSGNTIYF
V: TRBV28; J: TRBJ1-5; size: NA; D: TRBD1; DNA: TGTGCCAGCAGTTTAAGGACAGGGGGAGTGAGCAATCAGCCCCAGCATTTT; CDR3: CASSLRTGGVSNQPQHF
V: TRBV7-8; J: TRBJ1-2; size: NA; D: NA; DNA: TGTGCCAGCAGCCTCCAAACTAACTATGGCTACACCTTC; CDR3: CASSLQTNYGYTF
V: TRBV6-2/TRBV6-3; J: TRBJ2-3; size: NA; D: TRBD2; DNA: TGTGCCAGCAGTTACTCGGGTAGCGGGAGGACCACTGGCACAGATACGCAGTATTTT; CDR3: CASSYSGSGRTTGTDTQYF
V: TRBV19; J: TRBJ1-3; size: NA; D: NA; DNA: TGTGCCAGTAGTATTCGACAGCTATCTGGAAACACCATATATTTT; CDR3: CASSIRQLSGNTIYF
V: TRBV29-1; J: TRBJ1-5; size: NA; D: TRBD1; DNA: TGCAGCGCCACTACCGGGGACAGCCTCAATCAGCCCCAGCATTTT; CDR3: CSATTGDSLNQPQHF
V: TRBV5-1; J: TRBJ2-7; size: NA; D: NA; DNA: TGCGCCAGCAGCTTCAGGGGGCGTAATAGCGGGAGTGGCGAGCAGTACTTC; CDR3: CASSFRGRNSGSGEQYF
V: TRBV19; J: TRBJ2-1; size: NA; D: TRBD2; DNA: TGTGCCAGTAGTATGAGCGGGAGCGCCTACAATGAGCAGTTCTTC; CDR3: CASSMSGSAYNEQFF
V: TRBV5-1; J: TRBJ2-3; size: NA; D: NA; DNA: TGCGCCAGCAGCTTGGCAGGGCGCACAGATACGCAGTATTTT; CDR3: CASSLAGRTDTQYF
V: TRBV6-5; J: TRBJ2-7; size: few; D: TRBD2; DNA: TGTGCCAGCCACACTAGCGAGAACTACGAGCAGTACTTC; CDR3: CASHTSENYEQYF
V: TRBV9; J: TRBJ2-5; size: NA; D: NA; DNA: TGTGCCAGCAGCGCTAGGGGGAACTTATGGCAAGAGACCCAGTACTTC; CDR3: CASSARGNLWQETQYF
V: TRBV7-8; J: TRBJ2-7; size: NA; D: NA; DNA: TGTGCCAGCAGCTCGTACAGGGTCCCCTCCTACGAGCAGTACTTC; CDR3: CASSSYRVPSYEQYF
V: TRBV28; J: TRBJ1-2; size: few; D: NA; DNA: TGTGCCAGCAGTTTCCCCGGGAGGGCGGGCTATGGCTACACCTTC; CDR3: CASSFPGRAGYGYTF
V: TRBV25-1; J: TRBJ2-7; size: few; D: TRBD1; DNA: TGTGCCAGCAGGAGACAGGGGGTCTCCTACGAGCAGTACTTC; CDR3: CASRRQGVSYEQYF
V: TRBV7-9; J: TRBJ2-5; size: NA; D: TRBD1; DNA: TGTGCCAGCAGCAAATATCAGGGGGCAGAGACCCAGTACTTC; CDR3: CASSKYQGAETQYF
V: TRBV6-5; J: TRBJ2-1; size: NA; D: TRBD2; DNA: TGTGCCAGCCACCGCGCTAGCGGCTCCTACAATGAGCAGTTCTTC; CDR3: CASHRASGSYNEQFF
V: TRBV3-1/TRBV3-2; J: TRBJ2-4; size: NA; D: NA; DNA: TGTGCCAGCAGCCGAACACTCGGGAGAACCAAAAACATTCAGTACTTC; CDR3: CASSRTLGRTKNIQYF
V: TRBV5-5; J: TRBJ2-2; size: NA; D: NA; DNA: TGTGCCAGCAGCTTGCGGAGAACGGAACGGAGGGGTTTT; CDR3: CASSLRRTERRGF
V: TRBV3-1/TRBV3-2; J: TRBJ2-7; size: once; D: NA; DNA: TGTGCCAGCAGCCGGAAGAATCGGGGGTCCTACGAGCAGTACTTC; CDR3: CASSRKNRGSYEQYF